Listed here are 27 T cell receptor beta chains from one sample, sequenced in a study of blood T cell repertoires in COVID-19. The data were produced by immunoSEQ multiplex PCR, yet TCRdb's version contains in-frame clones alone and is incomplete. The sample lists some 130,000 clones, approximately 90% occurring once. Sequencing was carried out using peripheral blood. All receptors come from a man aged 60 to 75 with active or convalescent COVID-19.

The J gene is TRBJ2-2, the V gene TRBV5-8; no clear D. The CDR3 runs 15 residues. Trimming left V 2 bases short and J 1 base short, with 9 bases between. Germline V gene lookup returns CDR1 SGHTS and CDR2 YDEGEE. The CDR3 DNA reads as TGTGCCAGCAGCTTTGTGGCGGTGAACACCGGGGAGCTGTTTTTT. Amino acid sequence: CASSFVAVNTGELFF.

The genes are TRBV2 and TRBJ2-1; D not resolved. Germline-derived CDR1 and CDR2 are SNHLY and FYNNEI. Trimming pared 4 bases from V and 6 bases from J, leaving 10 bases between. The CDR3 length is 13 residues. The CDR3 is CASSVRWVNEQFF. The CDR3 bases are TGTGCCAGCAGTGTGCGGTGGGTCAATGAGCAGTTCTTC. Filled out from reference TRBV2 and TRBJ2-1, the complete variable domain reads EPEVTQTPSHQVTQMGQEVILRCVPISNHLYFYWYRQILGQKVEFLVSFYNNEISEKSEIFDDQFSVERPDGSNFTLKIRSTKLEDSAMYFCASSVRWVNEQFFGPGTRLTVL.

CDR3 residues: CASSPPAGQAQYF. CDR3 bases: TGCGCCAGCAGCCCCCCCGCGGGTCAAGCGCAGTATTTT. V usage is TRBV5-1 and J usage is TRBJ2-3; TRBD2 might be the D (5 bases). Deletions cut 4 bases from V and 10 bases from J, with 16 bases between. Germline values: CDR1 SGHRS, CDR2 YFSETQ. This CDR3 comprises 13 residues.

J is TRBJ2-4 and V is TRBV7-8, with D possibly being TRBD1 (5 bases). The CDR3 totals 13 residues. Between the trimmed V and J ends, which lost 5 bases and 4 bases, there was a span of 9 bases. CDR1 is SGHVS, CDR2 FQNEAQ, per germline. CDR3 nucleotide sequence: TGTGCCAGCAGCGCGCGACAGAAAAACATTCAGTACTTC. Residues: CASSARQKNIQYF.

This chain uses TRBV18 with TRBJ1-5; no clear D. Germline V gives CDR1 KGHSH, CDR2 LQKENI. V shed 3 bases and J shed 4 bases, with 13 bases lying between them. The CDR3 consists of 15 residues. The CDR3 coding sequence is TGTGCCAGCTCACCGAGCCAACTAGCGAATCAGCCCCAGCATTTT. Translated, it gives CASSPSQLANQPQHF.

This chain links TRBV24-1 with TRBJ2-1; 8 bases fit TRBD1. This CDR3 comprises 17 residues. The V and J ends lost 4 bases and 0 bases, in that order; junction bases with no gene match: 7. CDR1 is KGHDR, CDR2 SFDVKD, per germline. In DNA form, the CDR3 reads TGTGCCACCAGTGACCGGCAGGGGGCAGGCTCCTACAATGAGCAGTTCTTC. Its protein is CATSDRQGAGSYNEQFF.

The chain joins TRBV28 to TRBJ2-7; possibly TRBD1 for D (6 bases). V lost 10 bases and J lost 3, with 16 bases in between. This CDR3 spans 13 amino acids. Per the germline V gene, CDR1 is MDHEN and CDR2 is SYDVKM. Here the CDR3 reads CATLPGDRYEQYF. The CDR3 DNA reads TGTGCCACCCTGCCAGGGGACCGCTACGAGCAGTACTTC.

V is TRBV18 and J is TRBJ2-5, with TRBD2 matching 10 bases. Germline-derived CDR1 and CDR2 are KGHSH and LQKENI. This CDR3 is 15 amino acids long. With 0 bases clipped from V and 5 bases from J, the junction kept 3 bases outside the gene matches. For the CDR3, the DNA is TGTGCCAGCTCACCACCGTCAGCGGGGGGGGAGACCCAGTACTTC. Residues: CASSPPSAGGETQYF.

CDR3: CASRSTSGPTGELFF. DNA of the CDR3: TGTGCCAGCAGATCAACTAGCGGTCCCACCGGGGAGCTGTTTTTT. The rearrangement uses TRBV6-5 and TRBJ2-2; TRBD2 matches 8 bases. The CDR3 spans 15 residues. The V gene end was trimmed by 6 bases and the J gene end by 4 bases; junction bases not matched to a gene: 7. Germline CDR1 MNHEY, CDR2 SVGAGI.

The CDR3 spells CASSLAGVYEKLFF. The CDR3 DNA reads TGCGCCAGCAGCTTGGCCGGGGTGTATGAAAAACTGTTTTTT. The gene calls are TRBV5-1 and TRBJ1-4; no clear D. V was clipped by 0 bases and J by 6 bases, with 9 bases between them. Germline V gives CDR1 SGHRS, CDR2 YFSETQ. This CDR3 spans 14 amino acids.

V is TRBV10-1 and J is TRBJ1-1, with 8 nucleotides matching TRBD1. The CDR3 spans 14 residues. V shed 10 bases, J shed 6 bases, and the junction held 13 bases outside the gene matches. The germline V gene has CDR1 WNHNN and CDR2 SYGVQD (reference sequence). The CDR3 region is CAILIDRGSPEAFF. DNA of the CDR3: TGCGCCATCCTAATAGACAGGGGATCACCTGAAGCTTTCTTT.

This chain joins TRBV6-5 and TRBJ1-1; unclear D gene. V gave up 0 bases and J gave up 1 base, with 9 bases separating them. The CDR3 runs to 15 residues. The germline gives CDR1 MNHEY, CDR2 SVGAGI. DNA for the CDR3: TGTGCCAGCAGTTACTCGGCCCTTAAGAACACTGAAGCTTTCTTT. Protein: CASSYSALKNTEAFF.

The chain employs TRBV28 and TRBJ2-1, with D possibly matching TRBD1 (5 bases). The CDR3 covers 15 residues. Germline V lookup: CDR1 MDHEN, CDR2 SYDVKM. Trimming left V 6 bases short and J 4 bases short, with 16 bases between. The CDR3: CASSRDSVSYNEQFF. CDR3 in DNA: TGTGCCAGCAGCCGAGACAGTGTCTCTTACAATGAGCAGTTCTTC.

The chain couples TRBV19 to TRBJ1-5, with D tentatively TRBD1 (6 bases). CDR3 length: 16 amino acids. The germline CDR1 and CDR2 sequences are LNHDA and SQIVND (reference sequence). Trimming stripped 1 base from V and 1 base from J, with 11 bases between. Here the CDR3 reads CASSIVTGISNQPQHF. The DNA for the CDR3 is TGTGCCAGTAGTATAGTTACAGGGATAAGCAATCAGCCCCAGCATTTT.

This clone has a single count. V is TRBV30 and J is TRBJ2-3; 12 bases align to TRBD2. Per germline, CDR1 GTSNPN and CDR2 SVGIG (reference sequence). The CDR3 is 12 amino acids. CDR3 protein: CSSGRAADTQYF. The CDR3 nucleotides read TGTTCTAGCGGGAGGGCCGCAGATACGCAGTATTTT. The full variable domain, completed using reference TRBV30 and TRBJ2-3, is SQTIHQWPATLVQPVGSPLSLECTVEGTSNPNLYWYRQAAGRGLQLLFYSVGIGQISSEVPQNLSASRPQDRQFILSSKKLLLSDSGFYLCSSGRAADTQYFGPGTRLTVL.

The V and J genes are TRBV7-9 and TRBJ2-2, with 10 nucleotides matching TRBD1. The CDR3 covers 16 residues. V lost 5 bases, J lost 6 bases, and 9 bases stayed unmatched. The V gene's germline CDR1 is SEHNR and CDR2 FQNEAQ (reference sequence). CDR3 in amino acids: CASSPLGTGAPGELFF. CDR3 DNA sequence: TGTGCCAGCAGCCCACTGGGGACAGGGGCCCCCGGGGAGCTGTTTTTT. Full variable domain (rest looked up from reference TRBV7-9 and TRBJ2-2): DTGVSQNPRHKITKRGQNVTFRCDPISEHNRLYWYRQTLGQGPEFLTYFQNEAQLEKSRLLSDRFSAERPKGSFSTLEIQRTEQGDSAMYLCASSPLGTGAPGELFFGEGSRLTVL.

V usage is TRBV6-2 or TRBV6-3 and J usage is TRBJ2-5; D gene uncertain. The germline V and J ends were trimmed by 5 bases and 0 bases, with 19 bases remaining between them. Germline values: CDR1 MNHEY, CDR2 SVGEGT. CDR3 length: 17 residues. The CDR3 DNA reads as TGTGCCAGCAGTCGTATAATATCAAACAGTGACCAAGAGACCCAGTACTTC. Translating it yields CASSRIISNSDQETQYF.

The CDR3 DNA follows: TGTGCCAGTAGTATAGGGGCAGGGCCTAGCTCCTATAATTCACCCCTCCACTTT. Its translation: CASSIGAGPSSYNSPLHF. V and J are TRBV19 and TRBJ1-6; D is perhaps TRBD1 (5 bases). Deletions cut 1 base from V and 0 bases from J, with 13 bases between. CDR1 is LNHDA, CDR2 SQIVND, per germline (reference sequence). This CDR3 contains 18 residues.

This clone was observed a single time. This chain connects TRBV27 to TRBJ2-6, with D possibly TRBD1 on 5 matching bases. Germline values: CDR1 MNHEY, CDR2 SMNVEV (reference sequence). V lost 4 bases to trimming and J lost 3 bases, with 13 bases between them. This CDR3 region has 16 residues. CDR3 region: CASSWGRVIGANVLTF. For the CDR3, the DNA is TGTGCCAGCAGTTGGGGCAGGGTGATTGGGGCCAACGTCCTGACTTTC.

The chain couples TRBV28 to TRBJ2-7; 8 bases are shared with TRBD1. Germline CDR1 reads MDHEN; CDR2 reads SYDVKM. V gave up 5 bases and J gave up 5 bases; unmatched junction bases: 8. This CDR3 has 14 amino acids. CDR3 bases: TGTGCCAGCAGTGTGGACAGGGTAGGGGACGAGCAGTACTTC. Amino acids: CASSVDRVGDEQYF.

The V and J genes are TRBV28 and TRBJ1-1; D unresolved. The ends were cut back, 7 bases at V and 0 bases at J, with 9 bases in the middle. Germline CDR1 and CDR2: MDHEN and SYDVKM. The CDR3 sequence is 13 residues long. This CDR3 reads CASMRQMNTEAFF. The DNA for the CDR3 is TGTGCCAGCATGCGGCAGATGAACACTGAAGCTTTCTTT.

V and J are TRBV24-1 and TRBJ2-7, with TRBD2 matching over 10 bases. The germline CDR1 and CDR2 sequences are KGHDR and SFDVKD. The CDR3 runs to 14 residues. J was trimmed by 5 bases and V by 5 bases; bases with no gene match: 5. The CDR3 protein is CATSATGTSDEQYF. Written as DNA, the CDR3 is TGTGCCACCAGTGCAACCGGGACTAGCGACGAGCAGTACTTC.

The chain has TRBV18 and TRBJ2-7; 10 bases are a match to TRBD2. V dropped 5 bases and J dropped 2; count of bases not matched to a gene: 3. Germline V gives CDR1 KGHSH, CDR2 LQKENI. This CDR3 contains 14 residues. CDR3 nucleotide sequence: TGTGCCAGCTCAAGGCTAGCGGGAGCCTACGAGCAGTACTTC. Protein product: CASSRLAGAYEQYF.

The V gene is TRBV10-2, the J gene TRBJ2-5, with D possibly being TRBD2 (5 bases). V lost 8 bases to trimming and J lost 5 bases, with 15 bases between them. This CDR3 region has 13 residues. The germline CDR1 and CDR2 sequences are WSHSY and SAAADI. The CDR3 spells CASARSGLETQYF. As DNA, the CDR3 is TGCGCCAGCGCCCGGTCGGGGTTGGAGACCCAGTACTTC.

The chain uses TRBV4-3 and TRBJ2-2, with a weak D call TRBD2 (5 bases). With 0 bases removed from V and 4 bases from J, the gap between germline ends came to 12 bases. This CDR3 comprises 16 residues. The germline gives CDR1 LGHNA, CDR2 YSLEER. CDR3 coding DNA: TGCGCCAGCAGCCAAGATGCTCATCGGGGCACCGGGGAGCTGTTTTTT. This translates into CASSQDAHRGTGELFF.

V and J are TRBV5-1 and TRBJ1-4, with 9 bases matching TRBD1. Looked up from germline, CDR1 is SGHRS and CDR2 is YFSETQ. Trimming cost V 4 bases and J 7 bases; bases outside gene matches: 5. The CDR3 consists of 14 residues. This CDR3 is CASSPTTGGEKLFF. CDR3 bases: TGCGCCAGCAGCCCCACGACAGGGGGTGAAAAACTGTTTTTT.

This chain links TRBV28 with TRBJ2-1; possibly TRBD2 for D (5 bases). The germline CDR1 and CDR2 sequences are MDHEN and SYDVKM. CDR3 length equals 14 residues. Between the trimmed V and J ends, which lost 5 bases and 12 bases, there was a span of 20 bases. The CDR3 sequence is CASSPRSGDSRQFF. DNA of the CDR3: TGTGCCAGCAGTCCCCGGTCCGGGGATAGTCGGCAGTTCTTC.